Below, 5 T cell receptor beta chains from the same sample are listed, as sequenced in a study of shared clonotypes between healthy human individuals. Sequenced by immunoSEQ multiplex PCR; TCRdb stores in-frame clones only, minus some. The sample has millions of clones; around 94% are singletons. The sample comprised naive CD4+ T cells sorted from blood. Described subset: CD45RA+ positively selected. The receptors derive from a man between 18 and 29 years old in good health.

This rearrangement joins TRBV4-2 to TRBJ2-1; 9 bases align to TRBD2. J gave up 8 bases and V 0 bases, and 11 bases lay outside the gene matches. The CDR3 is made up of 17 amino acids. CDR1 and CDR2 (germline): LGHNA, YNFKEQ. The CDR3 DNA reads as TGTGCCAGCAGCCAAGATATGGCGGGAGGGTACTCCGATGAGCAGTTCTTC. As protein: CASSQDMAGGYSDEQFF.

About this clone: The identical CDR3 is also encoded by other nucleotide sequences in the sample. V and J are TRBV30 and TRBJ1-6; 7 positions match TRBD1. The length of the CDR3 is 13 residues. Germline CDR1 GTSNPN, CDR2 SVGIG (reference sequence). The ends lost 5 bases at V and 6 bases at J; junction bases unmatched: 4. The CDR3 nucleotides read TGTGCCTGGGCGGACAGGACTAATTCACCCCTCCACTTT. It translates to CAWADRTNSPLHF.

The chain joins TRBV10-3 to TRBJ1-1, with a weak D call TRBD1 (5 bases). Trimming cost V 6 bases and J 5 bases, with 16 bases left between them. This CDR3 region has 14 residues. CDR1 and CDR2 from the germline V gene are ENHRY and SYGVKD. The CDR3: CAIRRDAGGTEAFF. The CDR3 DNA follows: TGTGCCATCAGGAGGGACGCCGGGGGGACTGAAGCTTTCTTT.

This clone is a singleton in its sample. The sample contains more than one DNA sequence encoding this CDR3. The chain recombines TRBV18 with TRBJ2-7; D perhaps matches TRBD1 (5 bases). There are 14 residues in the CDR3. Germline CDR1 and CDR2: KGHSH and LQKENI. V shed 3 bases and J shed 2 bases, with 11 bases lying between them. CDR3 DNA: TGTGCCAGCTCACCTGGGGCAGGGACCTACGAGCAGTACTTC. Protein: CASSPGAGTYEQYF.

The chain is built from TRBV14 and TRBJ1-5; possible D gene TRBD1, 6 bases. This CDR3 is 13 amino acids long. Trimming cost V 4 bases and J 7 bases, with 11 bases left between them. Germline assignment: CDR1 SGHDN and CDR2 FVKESK. CDR3 nucleotide sequence: TGTGCCAGCAGCCCAGGGGTCGGACAGCCCCAGCATTTT. Translation: CASSPGVGQPQHF.